The entry that follows covers one T cell receptor beta chain sequence. Its target antigen remains unknown. The record has no base qualities; no much larger clone is one base away. Participants in the prospective study were enrolled through a virtual design, were aged about 18 to 89 years, and lived in 24 United States geographic areas. In the prospective study, cohorts were assigned on the basis of participant-reported clinical history obtained from a screening survey and a study questionnaire. ImmuneRACE Cohort 3 recovered participants were defined by two consecutive negative NP/OP PCR tests, healthcare professional clearance, or symptom resolution. In the prospective study, whole blood, serum and a nasopharyngeal or oropharyngeal swab were collected from each participant by mobile phlebotomists. Over a roughly two-month period, participants in the prospective study had the option of providing additional blood draws and questionnaires. Prospective study blood samples were shipped either frozen or at room temperature before DNA extraction.

TCRbeta CDR3 regions were amplified from genomic DNA by means of the immunoSEQ Assay, a bias-controlled multiplex PCR. From the authors' description of their analysis: Nucleated cell counts per sample were estimated from amplification of reference gene primers within the assay. To quantify the absolute abundance of each unique TCRbeta CDR3 rearrangement, sequence reads were collapsed and filtered. For each sample, productive Simpson clonality was calculated as the square root of Simpson's diversity index over productive rearrangements. TCRdb re-hosts the immuneACCESS table, in-frame sequences only. Its copies lack some clones; in the studies checked, an unresolved V gene accounts for under half of them, and the cause for the rest is not known. That table is the source of V, J and clone size, and D and trimming were worked out from the DNA. A total of some 250,000 clones appear in this sample, approximately 85% of them only once. Of the sample, approximately 2% is held by the ten largest clones.

The data stem from a study of blood T cell repertoires in COVID-19 (dated by TCRdb to 2019 to 2021). Background for the entire study: The collaborator samples originated in the United States, Italy and Spain and spanned the acute and convalescent phases of COVID-19. The material from the prospective study consisted of cDNA or gDNA derived from T cells, B-cell-depleted T cells, or PBMCs. Subjects who had been exposed to COVID-19, were actively infected with it, or had recovered from it provided the deeply sampled blood TCRbeta repertoires that made up the dataset. The repertoires were released in a freely available public database meant as a resource for research on the immune response to SARS-CoV-2. The samples were drawn from two sources: the first 160 participants of the ongoing ImmuneRACE study, and 1,000 to 1,500 subjects contributed by 6 global collaborators. Nearly every sample came with metadata listing a de-identified subject ID, COVID-19 status, age in years and sex. HLA class I and class II types, where available, came from metadata supplied by the sample provider rather than from assay-based typing.

From cysteine to phenylalanine, the CDR3 is 14 amino acids long. Solely the CDR3 DNA is kept, with 42 bases framed from the first base. The germline V gene specifies SGHRS as CDR1 and YFSETQ as CDR2. V is reduced by 6 bases and J by 0 bases, leaving a spacing of 13 bases between them. The investigation overall reported the following: Clinical and demographic metadata were provided uncurated, with the amount varying by source and participant.

Sample: PBMCs or T cells enriched from blood (not recorded which). Recombination connected TRBV5-1 to TRBJ2-7; perhaps TRBD1 is the D gene, with 5 bases matching. The TCR was taken from a woman between 50 and 59 years old who had recovered from COVID-19. The DNA sequence is given as TGCGCCAGCAAGAATGAAGGGGCCTCCTACGAGCAGTACTTC. Its amino acids are CASKNEGASYEQYF.